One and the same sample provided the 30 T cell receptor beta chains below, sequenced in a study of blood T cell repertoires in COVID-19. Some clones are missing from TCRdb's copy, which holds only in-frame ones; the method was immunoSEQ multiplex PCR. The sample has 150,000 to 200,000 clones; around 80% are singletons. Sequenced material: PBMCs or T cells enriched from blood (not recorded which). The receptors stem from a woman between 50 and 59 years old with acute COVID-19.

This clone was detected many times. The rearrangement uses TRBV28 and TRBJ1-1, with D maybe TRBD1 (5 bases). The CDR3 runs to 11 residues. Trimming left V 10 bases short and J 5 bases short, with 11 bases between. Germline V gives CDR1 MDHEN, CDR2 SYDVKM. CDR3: CATSGLTEAFF. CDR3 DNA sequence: TGTGCCACCTCAGGGTTAACTGAAGCTTTCTTT.

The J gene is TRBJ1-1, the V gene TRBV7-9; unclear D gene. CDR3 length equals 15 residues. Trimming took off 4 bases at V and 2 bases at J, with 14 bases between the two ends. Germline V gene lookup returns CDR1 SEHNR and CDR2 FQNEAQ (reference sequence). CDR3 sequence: CASSSTGRANTEAFF. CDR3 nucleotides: TGTGCCAGCAGCTCGACGGGGAGGGCAAACACTGAAGCTTTCTTT.

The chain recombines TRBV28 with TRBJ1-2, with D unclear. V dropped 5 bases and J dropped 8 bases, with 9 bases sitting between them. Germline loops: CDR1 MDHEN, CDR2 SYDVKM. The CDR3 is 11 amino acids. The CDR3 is CASSLNKGYTF. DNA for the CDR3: TGTGCCAGCAGTCTCAACAAGGGCTACACCTTC.

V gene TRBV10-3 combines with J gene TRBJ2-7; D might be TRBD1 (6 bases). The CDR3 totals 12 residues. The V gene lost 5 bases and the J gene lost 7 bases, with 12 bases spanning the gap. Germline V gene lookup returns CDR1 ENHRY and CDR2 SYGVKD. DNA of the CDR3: TGTGCCATCAGTACAGGGACGGGGGAGCAGTACGTC. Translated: CAISTGTGEQYV.

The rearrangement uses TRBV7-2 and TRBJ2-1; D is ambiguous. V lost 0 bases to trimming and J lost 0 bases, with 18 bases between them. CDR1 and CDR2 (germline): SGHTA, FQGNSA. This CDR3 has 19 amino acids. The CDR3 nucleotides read TGTGCCAGCAGCTTAGCGCTCGGAGCGTTAAAAAGCTCCTACAATGAGCAGTTCTTC. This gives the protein CASSLALGALKSSYNEQFF. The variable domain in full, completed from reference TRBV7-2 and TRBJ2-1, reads GAGVSQSPSNKVTEKGKDVELRCDPISGHTALYWYRQSLGQGLEFLIYFQGNSAPDKSGLPSDRFSAERTGGSVSTLTIQRTQQEDSAVYLCASSLALGALKSSYNEQFFGPGTRLTVL.

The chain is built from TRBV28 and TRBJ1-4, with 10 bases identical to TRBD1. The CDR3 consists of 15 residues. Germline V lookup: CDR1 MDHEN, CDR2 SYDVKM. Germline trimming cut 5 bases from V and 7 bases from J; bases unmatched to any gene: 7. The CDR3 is CASSRPDRGGEKLFF. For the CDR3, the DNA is TGTGCCAGCAGTCGGCCGGACAGGGGGGGTGAAAAACTGTTTTTT.

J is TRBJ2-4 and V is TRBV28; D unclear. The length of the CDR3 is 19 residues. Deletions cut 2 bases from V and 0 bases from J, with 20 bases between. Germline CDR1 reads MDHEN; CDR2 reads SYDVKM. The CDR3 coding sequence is TGTGCCAGCAGTTTAGGGTACGGTTCGTACAGTCTAGCCAAAAACATTCAGTACTTC. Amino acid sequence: CASSLGYGSYSLAKNIQYF.

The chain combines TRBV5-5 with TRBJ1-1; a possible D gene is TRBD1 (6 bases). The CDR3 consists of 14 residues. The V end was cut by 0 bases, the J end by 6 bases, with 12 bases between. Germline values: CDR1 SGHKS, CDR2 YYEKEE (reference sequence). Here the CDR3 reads CASSLGLGAAEAFF. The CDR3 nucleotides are TGTGCCAGCAGCTTGGGTTTGGGGGCTGCTGAAGCTTTCTTT.

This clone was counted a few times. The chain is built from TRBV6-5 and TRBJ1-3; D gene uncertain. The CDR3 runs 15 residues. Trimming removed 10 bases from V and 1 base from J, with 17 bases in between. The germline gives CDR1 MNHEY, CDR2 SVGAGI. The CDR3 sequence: CATQADGSSGNTIYF. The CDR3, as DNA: TGTGCCACCCAAGCCGACGGGTCTTCTGGAAACACCATATATTTT.

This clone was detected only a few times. Written as DNA, the CDR3 is TGTGCCAGCACCCTAGATAGGGGCAGACCGTACGTC. This encodes CASTLDRGRPYV. The chain couples TRBV7-9 to TRBJ2-7, with D perhaps TRBD1 (5 bases). The CDR3 is made up of 12 amino acids. Germline-derived CDR1 and CDR2 are SEHNR and FQNEAQ (reference sequence). V dropped 7 bases and J dropped 12 bases, with 19 bases sitting between them.

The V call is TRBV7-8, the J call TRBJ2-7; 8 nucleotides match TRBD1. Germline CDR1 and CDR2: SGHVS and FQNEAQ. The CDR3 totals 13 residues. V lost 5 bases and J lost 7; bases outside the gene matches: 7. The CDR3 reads CASSPRQGREQYV. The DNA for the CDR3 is TGTGCCAGCAGCCCGCGACAGGGGCGGGAGCAGTACGTC.

In nucleotides, the CDR3 is TGTGCCAGCAGCTTAGAGGCGGGGGGCCCCACAGATACGCAGTATTTT. Its protein is CASSLEAGGPTDTQYF. J is TRBJ2-3 and V is TRBV7-6; 8 bases are a match to TRBD2. Germline V gives CDR1 SGHVS, CDR2 FNYEAQ. Trimming cost V 1 base and J 2 bases; bases outside gene matches: 5. The CDR3 covers 16 residues. The full variable domain, completed using reference TRBV7-6 and TRBJ2-3, is GAGVSQSPRYKVTKRGQDVALRCDPISGHVSLYWYRQALGQGPEFLTYFNYEAQQDKSGLPNDRFSAERPEGSISTLTIQRTEQRDSAMYRCASSLEAGGPTDTQYFGPGTRLTVL.

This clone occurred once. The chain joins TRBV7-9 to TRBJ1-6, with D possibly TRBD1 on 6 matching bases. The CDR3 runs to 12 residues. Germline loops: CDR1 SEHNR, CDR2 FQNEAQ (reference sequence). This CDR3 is CALGQQNSPLHF. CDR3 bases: TGTGCACTCGGACAGCAAAATTCACCCCTCCACTTT.

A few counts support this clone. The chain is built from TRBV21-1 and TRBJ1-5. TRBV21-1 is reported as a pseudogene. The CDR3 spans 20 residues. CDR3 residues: CASSKGGGRGVPHSNQPQHF. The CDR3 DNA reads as TGTGCCAGCAGCAAAGGAGGAGGGAGGGGGGTGCCACATAGCAATCAGCCCCAGCATTTT.

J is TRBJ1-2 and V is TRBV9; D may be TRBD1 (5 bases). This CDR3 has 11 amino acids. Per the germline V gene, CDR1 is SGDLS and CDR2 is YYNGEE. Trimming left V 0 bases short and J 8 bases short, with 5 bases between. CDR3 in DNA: TGTGCCAGCAGCGTAGGGGGCGGCTACACCTTC. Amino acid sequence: CASSVGGGYTF.

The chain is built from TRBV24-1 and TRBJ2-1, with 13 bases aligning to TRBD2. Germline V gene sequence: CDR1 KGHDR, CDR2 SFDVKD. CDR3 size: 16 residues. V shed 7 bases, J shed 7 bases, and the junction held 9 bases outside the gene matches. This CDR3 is CATSYVGLAGKNEQFF. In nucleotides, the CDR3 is TGTGCCACCAGCTACGTGGGACTAGCGGGAAAGAATGAGCAGTTCTTC.

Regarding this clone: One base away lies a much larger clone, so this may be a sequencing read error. CDR3 region: CASSHESSYNSPLHF. CDR3 sequence (DNA): TGTGCCAGCAGCCACGAGAGCTCCTATAATTCACCCCTCCACTTT. The chain combines TRBV3-1 (or the pseudogene TRBV3-2) with TRBJ1-6; no clear D. Deletions cut 3 bases from V and 0 bases from J, with 6 bases between. Germline lookup yields CDR1 LGHDT and CDR2 YNNKEL (reference sequence). The CDR3 sequence is 15 residues long.

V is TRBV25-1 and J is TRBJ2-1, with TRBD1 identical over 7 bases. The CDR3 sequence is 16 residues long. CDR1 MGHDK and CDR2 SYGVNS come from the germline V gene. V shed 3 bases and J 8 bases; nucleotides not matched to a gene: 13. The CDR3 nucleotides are TGTGCCAGCAGTGATTCGACAGGGAACCTCCTGGATGAGCAGTTCTTC. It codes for CASSDSTGNLLDEQFF.

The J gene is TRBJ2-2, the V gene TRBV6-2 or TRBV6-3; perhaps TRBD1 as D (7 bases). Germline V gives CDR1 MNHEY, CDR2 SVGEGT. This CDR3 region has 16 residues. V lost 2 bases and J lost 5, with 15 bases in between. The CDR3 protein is CASSYGGGGRTGELFF. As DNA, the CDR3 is TGTGCCAGCAGTTACGGAGGAGGGGGCCGAACCGGGGAGCTGTTTTTT.

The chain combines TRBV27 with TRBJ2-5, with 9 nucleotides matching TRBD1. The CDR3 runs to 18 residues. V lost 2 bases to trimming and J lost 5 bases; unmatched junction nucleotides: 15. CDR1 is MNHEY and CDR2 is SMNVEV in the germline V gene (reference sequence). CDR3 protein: CASSLGIGRTGVRETQYF. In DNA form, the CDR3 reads TGTGCCAGCAGTTTAGGGATCGGGAGGACAGGGGTTCGGGAGACCCAGTACTTC.

The DNA of the CDR3 is TGTGCCAGCAGTGAATCGGTCGGGGAACAAGACTACACCTTC. It codes for CASSESVGEQDYTF. The chain employs TRBV25-1 and TRBJ1-2; D is undetermined. This CDR3 is 14 amino acids long. Germline-derived CDR1 and CDR2 are MGHDK and SYGVNS. With 1 base removed from V and 10 bases from J, the gap between germline ends came to 16 bases.

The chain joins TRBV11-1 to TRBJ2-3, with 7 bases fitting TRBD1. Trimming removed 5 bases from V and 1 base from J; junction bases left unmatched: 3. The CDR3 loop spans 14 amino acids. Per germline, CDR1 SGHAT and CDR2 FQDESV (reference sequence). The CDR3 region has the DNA TGTGCCAGCAGCGAAGGACAGGGCACAGATACGCAGTATTTT. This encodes CASSEGQGTDTQYF.

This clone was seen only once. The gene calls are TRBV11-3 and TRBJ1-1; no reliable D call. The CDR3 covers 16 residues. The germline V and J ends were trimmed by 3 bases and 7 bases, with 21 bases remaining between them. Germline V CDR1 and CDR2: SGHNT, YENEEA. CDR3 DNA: TGTGCCAGCAGCTTTAGGCGGAAGGATTGCGGGCTTGAAGCTTTCTTT. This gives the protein CASSFRRKDCGLEAFF.

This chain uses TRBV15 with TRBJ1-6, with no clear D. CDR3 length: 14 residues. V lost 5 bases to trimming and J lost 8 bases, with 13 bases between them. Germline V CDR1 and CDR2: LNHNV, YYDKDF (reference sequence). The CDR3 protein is CATSRGGVYSPLHF. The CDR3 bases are TGTGCCACCAGCCGGGGTGGAGTCTATTCACCCCTCCACTTT. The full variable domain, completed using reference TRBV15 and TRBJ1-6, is DAMVIQNPRYQVTQFGKPVTLSCSQTLNHNVMYWYQQKSSQAPKLLFHYYDKDFNNEADTPDNFQSRRPNTSFCFLDIRSPGLGDTAMYLCATSRGGVYSPLHFGNGTRLTVT.

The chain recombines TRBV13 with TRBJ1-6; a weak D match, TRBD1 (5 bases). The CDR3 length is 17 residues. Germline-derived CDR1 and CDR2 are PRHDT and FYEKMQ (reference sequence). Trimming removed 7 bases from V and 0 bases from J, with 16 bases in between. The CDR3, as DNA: TGTGCCAGCACCCTCCGGCGGGGGGGCTCCTATAATTCACCCCTCCACTTT. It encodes CASTLRRGGSYNSPLHF.

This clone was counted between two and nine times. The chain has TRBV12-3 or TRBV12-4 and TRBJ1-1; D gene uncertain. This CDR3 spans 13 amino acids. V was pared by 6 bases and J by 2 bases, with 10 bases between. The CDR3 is CASSRTRNTEAFF. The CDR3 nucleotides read TGTGCCAGCAGCCGAACGAGAAACACTGAAGCTTTCTTT.

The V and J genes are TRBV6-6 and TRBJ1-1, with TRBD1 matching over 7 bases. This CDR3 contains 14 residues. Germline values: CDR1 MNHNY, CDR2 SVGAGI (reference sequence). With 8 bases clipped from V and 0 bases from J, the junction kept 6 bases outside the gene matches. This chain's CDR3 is CASGTGQLNTEAFF. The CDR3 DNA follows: TGTGCCAGCGGAACGGGACAGCTGAACACTGAAGCTTTCTTT.

In DNA, the CDR3 is TGTGCCAGCAGTGAAGCCCTTTGGGGATCGGGGGGTGAAGCTTTCTTT. Amino acids: CASSEALWGSGGEAFF. The chain links TRBV6-1 to TRBJ1-1; possible D gene TRBD1, 5 bases. The V end was cut by 0 bases, the J end by 7 bases, with 18 bases between. The CDR3 has 16 residues. Germline-derived CDR1 and CDR2 are MNHNS and SASEGT.

CDR3 bases: TGTGCCAGCAGCAACAGGGAGGGTAATGAAAAACTGTTTTTT. Translation gives CASSNREGNEKLFF. V usage is TRBV3-1 (or the pseudogene TRBV3-2) and J usage is TRBJ1-4, with D possibly being TRBD1 (6 bases). CDR1 and CDR2 from the germline V gene are LGHDT and YNNKEL (reference sequence). This CDR3 comprises 14 residues. V shed 5 bases and J shed 4 bases, with 11 bases lying between them.

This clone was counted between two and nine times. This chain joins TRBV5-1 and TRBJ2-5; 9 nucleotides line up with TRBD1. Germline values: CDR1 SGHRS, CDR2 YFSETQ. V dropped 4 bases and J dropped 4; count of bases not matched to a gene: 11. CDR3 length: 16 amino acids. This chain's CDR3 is CASSEGGTGSGETQYF. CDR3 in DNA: TGCGCCAGCAGCGAGGGTGGGACAGGGAGCGGAGAGACCCAGTACTTC.